This T cell receptor beta chain was identified in a study of blood T cell repertoires in COVID-19. This clone appeared once. This CDR3 spans 15 amino acids. Germline values: CDR1 GTSNPN, CDR2 SVGIG (reference sequence). V trimming: 3 bases; J trimming: 1 base; junction bases outside the gene matches: 4. The repertoire was sequenced with immunoSEQ multiplex PCR; TCRdb's copy has only in-frame clones and lacks some. This table holds 70,000 to 90,000 clones, around 90% found once. This clonotype was sampled from a man aged 50 to 60 with acute or convalescent COVID-19. The chain uses TRBV30 and TRBJ1-2; 11 bases are shared with TRBD1. Sequenced: peripheral blood. The CDR3 is CAWRLGTGGNYGYTF. Written as DNA, the CDR3 is TGTGCCTGGAGACTCGGGACAGGGGGTAACTATGGCTACACCTTC.